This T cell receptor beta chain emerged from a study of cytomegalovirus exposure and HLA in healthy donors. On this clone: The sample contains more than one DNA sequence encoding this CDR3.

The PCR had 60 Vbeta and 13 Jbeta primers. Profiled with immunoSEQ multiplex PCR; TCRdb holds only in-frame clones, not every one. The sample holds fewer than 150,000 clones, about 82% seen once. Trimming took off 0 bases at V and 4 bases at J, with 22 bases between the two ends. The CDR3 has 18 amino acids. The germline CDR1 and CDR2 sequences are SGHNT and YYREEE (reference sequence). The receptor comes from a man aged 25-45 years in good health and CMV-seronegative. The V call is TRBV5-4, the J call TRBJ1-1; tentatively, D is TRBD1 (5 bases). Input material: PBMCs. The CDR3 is CASSLGWGDGGGGTEAFF. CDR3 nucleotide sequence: TGTGCCAGCAGCTTGGGATGGGGGGACGGGGGGGGAGGCACTGAAGCTTTCTTT. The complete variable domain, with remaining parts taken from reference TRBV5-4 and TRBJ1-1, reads ETGVTQSPTHLIKTRGQQVTLRCSSQSGHNTVSWYQQALGQGPQFIFQYYREEENGRGNFPPRFSGLQFPNYSSELNVNALELDDSALYLCASSLGWGDGGGGTEAFFGQGTRLTVV.